This T cell receptor beta chain stems from a study of T cells after yellow fever vaccination. Across the whole study: Fractions of low cell number were prepared using SMART-Seq v4 Ultra Low Input.

With V trimmed by 4 bases and J by 6 bases, 5 bases remained unmatched. The CDR3 covers 14 residues. Germline V gene data show CDR1 as SGHRS and CDR2 as YFSETQ. Universal primer sites and UMIs were introduced during 5'RACE template-switching synthesis of TCR cDNA. TCRdb re-called the 5' RACE reads through MiXCR, storing one row per CDR3 protein. The top ten hold roughly 2.5% of the sample, which has 150,000 to 200,000 distinct CDR3 sequences, 6% to 7.5% seen once. The study's findings and limits: Though it reached lower strength, the secondary response hit its peak faster, day 5 versus 15.

This clonotype has only a few counts. Its antigen is not known. This material consisted of CD4+ T cells sorted from PBMCs, taken 5 days after the first yellow fever vaccination. This TCR derives from a man younger than 35 who received the YFV17D yellow fever vaccine. V usage is TRBV5-1 and J usage is TRBJ2-2; 8 bases are a match to TRBD2. The CDR3 DNA follows: TGCGCCAGCAGCGGTCGGGGGGGCCCCGGGGAGCTGTTTTTT. It translates to CASSGRGGPGELFF.